The subject of this entry is one TCR beta chain. What antigen it recognizes has not been identified. Qualities for individual bases were not recorded, and no much larger clone is one base off. The data were produced on an Illumina NovaSeq 6000. Using 5'RACE with constant-segment primers, TCRalpha and TCRbeta cDNA libraries were constructed, with sample barcodes and unique molecular identifiers added in the process. RNA was extracted from every sample with Trizol reagent. The libraries were amplified in two PCR steps, and the second step added a second sample barcode and Illumina TruSeq adapters. The libraries were sequenced on an Illumina NovaSeq using 2 x 150 bp paired-end reads. As for the authors' bioinformatics: With migec v1.2.7, reads were demultiplexed and then collapsed into UMI-guided consensus sequences. Using mixcr v2.1.11, UMI consensuses were aligned to TRA and TRB V and J templates and then assembled into clonotypes. Expanded or contracted clonotypes were those called significant by both edgeR and NoisET, with noise models trained on biological replicates. For edgeR calls, the thresholds were a false discovery rate-adjusted p below 0.01 and a log2 fold-change of 1. As an exploratory analysis of dynamics, max-normalized trajectories of the 1000 most abundant clonotypes were examined with PCA combined with hierarchical clustering. Each responding clone was given a CD4 or CD8 phenotype based on the CD4+ and CD8+ repertoires, which had been sequenced separately. Clones were called with MiXCR by TCRdb after fastp trimmed the public reads at Q25, and only in-frame beta chains were retained. Rows merge per CDR3 protein into single entries with the most common DNA and genes. The V and J calls come from TCRdb's annotation, not from the publication. In this sample the table shows approximately 580,000 distinct CDR3 sequences, 20% of which occur a single time. The leading ten clones occupy around 13% of the sample.

There are 16 amino acids in the CDR3, from cysteine to phenylalanine inclusive. The CDR3 DNA has 48 bases and is translated from base 1. In the germline V gene, CDR1 corresponds to SGHNT and CDR2 to YENEEA. At the junction V is shortened by 3 bases and J by 6 bases; bases outside the gene matches: 3. This specimen belongs to a study of T-cell memory formation after mild COVID-19 (dated by TCRdb to the early 2020s). About the investigation overall: Most TCR sequence clusters were specific to one of the two donors. In two donors, T-cell clones that expanded and contracted after mild COVID-19 were followed by sequencing TCRalpha and TCRbeta repertoires longitudinally. Two young, previously healthy adult volunteers made up the cohort, one male and one female. Points the paper makes about the study in general: Clones contracting from day 15 to 85 had balanced CD4/CD8 phenotypes, while a second wave expanding from day 15 to 37 was biased towards CD4+. Only a couple of mild cases were covered in the study, and larger cohorts including severe cases with pre-infection samples were considered necessary. Contracting CD4+ clones were located mainly in the CM and EM memory subsets, whereas CD8+ clones were found to be enriched in EMRA. SARS-CoV-2 specificity was not confirmed for the second-wave clones peaking on day 37. Some responding clones were found in pre-infection memory, which suggests that pre-existing cross-reactive memory T cells took part in the SARS-CoV-2 response.

PBMCs were isolated by Ficoll-Paque density gradient centrifugation. This receptor was identified in an adult woman who had mild COVID-19 (a few samples of this study predate the infection). The sample titles of this study are shuffled in the database, so cell type and time point are left out; the donor was told from shared clones. Sequenced sample: PBMCs or a T cell subset sorted from them (not recorded which). Recombination linked TRBV11-3 to TRBJ2-1, with TRBD2 identical over 15 junction bases. CDR3 reads: CASSLGLAGGSNEQFF. The sequence in DNA is TGTGCCAGCAGCTTGGGACTAGCGGGAGGAAGCAATGAGCAGTTCTTC.